This TCR beta chain was captured in a study of blood T cell repertoires in COVID-19. Whole-study context: In each case, the material was cDNA or gDNA derived from T cells, B-cell-depleted T cells, or PBMCs.

Assay: immunoSEQ multiplex PCR; the TCRdb copy retains only in-frame clones and omits some. The top ten hold around 3.1% of the sample, which has 130,000 to 150,000 clones, roughly 80% seen once. CDR3 length: 16 residues. V trimming: 1 base; J trimming: 6 bases; junction bases outside the gene matches: 11. From germline, CDR1 is SGHVS and CDR2 FNYEAQ. This clone was seen only a few times. Specimen: peripheral blood. The sequence was collected from a woman at least 80 years old with acute or convalescent COVID-19. The V call is TRBV7-6, the J call TRBJ2-7; 8 bases agree with TRBD1. CDR3 region: CASSLEMQGAKGEQYF. The CDR3, as DNA: TGTGCCAGCAGCTTAGAGATGCAGGGGGCTAAAGGCGAGCAGTACTTC.